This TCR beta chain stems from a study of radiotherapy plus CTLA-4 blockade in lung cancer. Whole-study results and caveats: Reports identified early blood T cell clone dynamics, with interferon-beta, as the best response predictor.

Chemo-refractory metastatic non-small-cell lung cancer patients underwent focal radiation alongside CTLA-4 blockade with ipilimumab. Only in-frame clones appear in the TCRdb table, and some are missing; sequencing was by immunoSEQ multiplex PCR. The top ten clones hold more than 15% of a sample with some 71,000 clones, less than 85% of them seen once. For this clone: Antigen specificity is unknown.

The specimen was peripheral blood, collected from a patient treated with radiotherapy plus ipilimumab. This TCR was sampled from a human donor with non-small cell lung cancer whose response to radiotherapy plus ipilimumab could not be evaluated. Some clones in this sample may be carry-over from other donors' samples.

The chain's CDR3 is CASSQGGGVTGELFF. In nucleotides, the CDR3 is TGTGCCAGCAGCCAAGGCGGGGGGGTTACCGGGGAGCTGTTTTTT. J is TRBJ2-2 and V is TRBV4-2; 9 nucleotides agree with TRBD2. The germline gives CDR1 LGHNA, CDR2 YNFKEQ. V gave up 1 base and J gave up 5 bases; unmatched junction bases: 2. The CDR3 runs 15 residues.